The 16 T cell receptor beta chains below all came from one sample that was sequenced in a study of Graves' ophthalmopathy and Graves' hyperthyroidism. RNA transcripts served as template for amplifying TCR beta CDR3 sequences. The authors performed first-round RT-PCR with HTBI primers and then a second-round multiplex PCR. TCRdb passed the multiplex PCR reads through MiXCR, listing each CDR3 protein once. Here the sample spans hundreds of thousands of distinct CDR3 sequences, around 50% being singletons. Material for sequencing was peripheral blood. These receptors originate from an adult man with Graves' ophthalmopathy.

The sample holds a few counts of this clonotype. This chain uses TRBV29-1 with TRBJ1-5; a possible D gene is TRBD1 (6 bases). Germline values: CDR1 SQVTM, CDR2 ANQGSEA. This CDR3 region has 14 residues. V shed 4 bases and J shed 0 bases, with 10 bases lying between them. The CDR3 loop reads CSVGGAHSNQPQHF. DNA of the CDR3: TGCAGCGTTGGGGGGGCTCATAGCAATCAGCCCCAGCATTTT.

The chain is built from TRBV27 and TRBJ1-2; unclear D gene. This CDR3 region has 14 residues. V was trimmed by 6 bases and J by 8 bases, leaving 19 bases between them. The germline gives CDR1 MNHEY, CDR2 SMNVEV (reference sequence). The CDR3 loop is CASSREEEPRGYTF. The CDR3 region has the DNA TGTGCCAGCAGCCGGGAGGAGGAGCCACGCGGCTACACCTTC.

The gene calls are TRBV10-3 and TRBJ1-2; 11 positions match TRBD1. Germline-derived CDR1 and CDR2 are ENHRY and SYGVKD. The J segment lost 7 bases and the V segment lost 2 bases, leaving 3 bases of the junction unmatched. The CDR3 is 14 residues long. The CDR3 sequence: CAISEGQGAVGYTF. CDR3 coding DNA: TGTGCCATCAGTGAGGGACAGGGGGCAGTTGGCTACACCTTC.

This chain joins TRBV24-1 and TRBJ2-7, with 7 bases identical to TRBD1. Germline V gives CDR1 KGHDR, CDR2 SFDVKD. The CDR3 consists of 14 residues. V dropped 11 bases and J dropped 3; count of bases not matched to a gene: 12. The CDR3 nucleotides read TGTGCCAGCGCCTTCGACAGGGAGCGCTACGAGCAGTACTTC. It is translated as CASAFDRERYEQYF.

The chain combines TRBV20-1 with TRBJ2-2, with 11 bases identical to TRBD1. The CDR3 totals 15 residues. CDR1 and CDR2 (germline): DFQATT, SNEGSKA (reference sequence). With 2 bases clipped from V and 5 bases from J, the junction kept 4 bases outside the gene matches. The CDR3 sequence: CSARPGQGGTGELFF. CDR3 bases: TGCAGTGCTAGACCGGGACAGGGGGGGACCGGGGAGCTGTTTTTT.

For this clonotype: A much larger clone lies a single base off, so this may be a read error. The chain couples TRBV20-1 to TRBJ1-4; D gene uncertain. The CDR3 spans 13 residues. Germline CDR1 is DFQATT and CDR2 is SNEGSKA (reference sequence). Here the CDR3 DNA reads TGCAGTGTAGTGCTCTCTACGGGTGAAAGACTGTTTTTT. The encoded protein is CSVVLSTGERLFF.

This chain connects TRBV9 to TRBJ1-6, with D perhaps matching TRBD1 (5 bases). The CDR3 runs to 15 residues. Germline lookup yields CDR1 SGDLS and CDR2 YYNGEE. V gave up 6 bases and J gave up 10 bases, with 20 bases separating them. This CDR3 reads CASTLGTGSISPLHF. The CDR3 nucleotides are TGTGCCAGCACCCTCGGGACGGGGAGTATCTCACCCCTCCACTTT.

The V call is TRBV19, the J call TRBJ1-1; D uncertain. V was shortened by 7 bases and J by 4 bases, with 16 bases between the two germline ends. The CDR3 has 14 amino acids. CDR1 and CDR2 (germline): LNHDA, SQIVND (reference sequence). As DNA, the CDR3 is TGTGCCAGTAAGTCCCCAGAATGGGGCACTGAAGCTTTCTTT. This codes for CASKSPEWGTEAFF.

This clonotype was picked up a small number of times. The V call is TRBV5-4, the J call TRBJ1-2; TRBD1 is a possible D gene (5 bases). Deletions cut 3 bases from V and 3 bases from J, with 12 bases between. CDR1 is SGHNT, CDR2 YYREEE, per germline (reference sequence). The CDR3 contains 14 residues. CDR3 loop: CASSSLTEDYGYTF. DNA for the CDR3: TGTGCCAGCAGCTCGCTGACAGAAGACTATGGCTACACCTTC.

The rearrangement joins TRBV14 to TRBJ1-1, with a possible D match to TRBD1 (5 bases). The germline V and J ends were trimmed by 3 bases and 1 base, with 15 bases remaining between them. There are 16 residues in the CDR3. CDR1 SGHDN and CDR2 FVKESK come from the germline V gene. For the CDR3, the DNA is TGTGCCAGCAGCCAGGAACTACAGGACGGGAACACTGAAGCTTTCTTT. It is translated as CASSQELQDGNTEAFF.

This rearrangement joins TRBV20-1 to TRBJ1-5; D remains unclear. V was trimmed by 0 bases and J by 5 bases, leaving 11 bases between them. The CDR3 is 14 amino acids. In germline, CDR1 is DFQATT, CDR2 SNEGSKA (reference sequence). CDR3 coding DNA: TGCAGTGCTAGAGATCGGAGGGCTGATCAGCCCCAGCATTTT. It is translated as CSARDRRADQPQHF.

This clonotype occurred a few times. This chain connects TRBV12-3 or TRBV12-4 to TRBJ1-1, with 7 bases matching TRBD1. The ends lost 5 bases at V and 4 bases at J; junction bases unmatched: 10. The CDR3 is 15 residues long. The CDR3 DNA reads TGTGCCAGCAGTCTGAGACAGGGCTCCGCCACTGAAGCTTTCTTT. This gives the protein CASSLRQGSATEAFF.

This clonotype was detected only once. V gene TRBV2 combines with J gene TRBJ1-2; perhaps TRBD1 as D (5 bases). Germline V gene data show CDR1 as SNHLY and CDR2 as FYNNEI. This CDR3 is 13 amino acids long. V was pared by 5 bases and J by 8 bases, with 15 bases between. CDR3 residues: CASSFVGAGGYTF. For the CDR3, the DNA is TGTGCCAGCAGTTTTGTAGGGGCCGGAGGCTACACCTTC.

CDR3 coding DNA: TGCGCCAGCAGGGCGGACACAGATACGCAGTATTTT. This gives the protein CASRADTDTQYF. The genes are TRBV10-2 and TRBJ2-3; D is unresolved. The CDR3 is 12 residues long. Trimming pared 6 bases from V and 2 bases from J, leaving 6 bases between. The germline CDR1 and CDR2 sequences are WSHSY and SAAADI.

In regard to this clonotype: The CDR3 carries no conserved terminal phenylalanine or tryptophan, so it likely arises from a read error. The chain is built from TRBV12-3 or TRBV12-4 and TRBJ1-2; 7 bases map to TRBD1. The CDR3 sequence is 13 residues long. Losses at the gene ends were 6 bases for V and 6 bases for J; bases not matched to a gene: 7. Here the CDR3 reads CASSHRDSHGYTL. DNA of the CDR3: TGTGCCAGCAGCCACCGGGACAGTCATGGCTACACCCTC.

This clonotype was seen more than once but under ten times. The chain is built from TRBV6-2 or TRBV6-3 and TRBJ1-6, with 9 nucleotides matching TRBD1. Germline CDR1 is MNHEY and CDR2 is SVGEGT. The CDR3 runs 16 residues. V lost 7 bases and J lost 9; bases outside the gene matches: 13. The CDR3 loop reads CASIDRVGTGRSPLHF. The CDR3 DNA reads as TGTGCCAGCATCGACCGAGTCGGGACAGGGCGTTCACCCCTCCACTTT.